The text below deals with one T cell receptor (beta chain). Its antigen target is currently unknown. Base qualities are missing; no much larger clone stands one base away. This entry is derived from a study of Ad26.COV2.S vaccination and SARS-CoV-2 variants (dated by TCRdb to the early 2020s). For the wider study: Donors in the vaccine arm were drawn from COV1001, a phase I-IIa trial of Ad26.COV2.S in healthy adults that was multicentre, randomized, double-blind and placebo-controlled. Ad26.COV2.S was administered intramuscularly at 5 x 10^10 or 1 x 10^11 viral particles, either as a single shot or as two shots given 56 days apart. TCRbeta repertoire sequencing was used to assess the specificity and breadth of SARS-CoV-2-reactive T cell receptors after Ad26.COV2.S vaccination. A total of around 32 samples were included in the TCR-sequenced set, comprising some 20 Ad26.COV2.S vaccine recipients, 5 placebo recipients and 8 SARS-CoV-2 convalescent individuals. Trial participants were randomized into five groups of five: low-dose or high-dose Ad26.COV2.S given once or twice, or placebo on both occasions. Throughout the experiments and outcome assessment, investigators stayed blinded to trial group allocation. The investigation overall reported the following: It was noted by the authors that total T cell responses may have been underestimated by the TCR breadth and depth analyses. Non-spike TCR breadth was comparable between vaccine and placebo recipients, consistent with the vaccine containing only spike. Substantial breadth of spike-specific CD8+ and CD4+ T cell responses was reported after vaccination. Comparing responses between vaccine doses or regimens was not something the study was powered to do. Ad26.COV2.S recipients had higher spike-specific TCR breadth than placebo recipients (P = 0.0014).

V loses 5 bases of germline sequence and J loses 0 bases, and the interval between the two ends is 10 bases. From the cysteine up to the phenylalanine, the CDR3 has a length of 14 residues. The only DNA kept is the CDR3, 42 bases in frame from the first base. CDR1 is given as MNHEY and CDR2 as SVGAGI, both from the germline V gene. The label giving this sample's treatment or condition can be read as: some 20 received Ad26.COV2.S at low or high dose, single or two shots; a few received placebo; per-sample allocation not given. Repertoires of vaccine and placebo recipients were sequenced from samples collected on day 63 after the first injection. In Cohort 1b, 20 to 25 adults aged 18-55 years were enrolled at a single site in Boston, USA, between 29 July and 7 August 2020. Ad26.COV2.S was a replication-incompetent adenovirus type 26 vector that expressed a prefusion-stabilized SARS-CoV-2 spike protein derived from the original Wuhan strain.

The immunoSEQ Assay was used to sequence TCRbeta CDR3 regions. After extraction, genomic DNA underwent amplification by bias-controlled multiplex PCR, followed by high-throughput sequencing. Per the authors' processing: Collapsing and filtering of sequences were performed to quantify the absolute abundance of each unique TCRbeta CDR3 region. Usable DNA was measured by amplifying reference genes present in all nucleated cells, and TCRbeta template counts were normalized to that usable DNA to estimate T cell fraction. Repertoire TCRs were annotated as SARS-CoV-2-specific when V gene, CDR3 amino acid sequence and J gene were exactly matched to a known reactive TCR set. The reference SARS-CoV-2 TCR set came from MIRA and was filtered for enrichment in COVID-19-positive ImmuneCODE repertoires, removing public or cross-reactive TCRs. Based on the MIRA antigens, annotated TCRs were further analysed at the level of specific ORF or position within ORF. Breadth was defined as the number of annotated unique rearrangements divided by the total number of unique productive rearrangements, and depth was defined as the summed frequency of the annotated unique rearrangements. Group comparisons of TCR breadth used two-sided Wilcoxon rank-sum tests. This immuneACCESS table, as held by TCRdb, lists in-frame sequences with V and J called but not all clones. Of the missing ones, under half trace to an unresolved V gene in checked studies; the others have no known cause. V, J and clone size are those of that table, while D and trimming were read from the DNA. The sample records 440,000 or so clones, roughly nine tenths of which are singletons. In total, the top ten clones hold over 1.5% of the sample.

Recombination joined TRBV6-5 with TRBJ1-1; no D gene call is confident. The input for sequencing was peripheral blood, taken in a trial of Ad26.COV2.S vaccine versus placebo. This clonotype was obtained from a person aged 18-65 years who received the Ad26.COV2.S COVID-19 vaccine or a placebo. The DNA sequence is given as TGTGCCAGCAGTATTAAGGCCCTGAACACTGAAGCTTTCTTT. It codes for CASSIKALNTEAFF.